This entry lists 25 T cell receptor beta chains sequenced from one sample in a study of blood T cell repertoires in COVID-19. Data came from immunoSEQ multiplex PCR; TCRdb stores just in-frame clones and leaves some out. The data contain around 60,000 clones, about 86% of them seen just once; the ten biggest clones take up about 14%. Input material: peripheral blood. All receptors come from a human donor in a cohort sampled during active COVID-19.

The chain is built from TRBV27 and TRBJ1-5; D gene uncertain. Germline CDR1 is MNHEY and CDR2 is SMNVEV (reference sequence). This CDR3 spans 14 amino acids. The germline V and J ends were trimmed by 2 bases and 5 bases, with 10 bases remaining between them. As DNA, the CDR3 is TGTGCCAGCAGTTTAATCCCGGGTGATCAGCCCCAGCATTTT. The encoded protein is CASSLIPGDQPQHF.

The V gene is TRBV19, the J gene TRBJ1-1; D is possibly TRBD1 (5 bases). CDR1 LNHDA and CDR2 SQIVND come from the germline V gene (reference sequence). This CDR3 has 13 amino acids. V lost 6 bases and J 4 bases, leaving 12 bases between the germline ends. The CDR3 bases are TGTGCCAGTAGACCCCAGGGAGGCACTGAAGCTTTCTTT. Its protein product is CASRPQGGTEAFF.

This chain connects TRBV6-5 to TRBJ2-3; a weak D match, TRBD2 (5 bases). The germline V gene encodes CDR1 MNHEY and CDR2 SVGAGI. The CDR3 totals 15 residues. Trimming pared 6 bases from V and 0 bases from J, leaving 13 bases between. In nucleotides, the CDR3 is TGTGCCAGCAGGCAACTAGGGTCTAGCACAGATACGCAGTATTTT. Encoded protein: CASRQLGSSTDTQYF.

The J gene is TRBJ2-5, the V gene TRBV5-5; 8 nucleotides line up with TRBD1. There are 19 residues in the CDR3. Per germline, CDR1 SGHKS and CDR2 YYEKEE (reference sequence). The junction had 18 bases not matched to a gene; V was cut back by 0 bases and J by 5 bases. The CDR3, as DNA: TGTGCCAGCAGCTTGGAGGACAGGGAAGGTTGGAGAAAAAAGGAGACCCAGTACTTC. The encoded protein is CASSLEDREGWRKKETQYF.

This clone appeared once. For the CDR3, the DNA is TGTGCCAGCAGCTTAGCAATGAGTAATAATTCACCCCTCCACTTT. Amino acids: CASSLAMSNNSPLHF. This chain connects TRBV7-6 to TRBJ1-6; the D is unclear. CDR1 is SGHVS and CDR2 is FNYEAQ in the germline V gene. The V end lost 0 bases, the J end lost 5 bases, and 8 bases lay between the germline ends. This CDR3 is 15 amino acids long.

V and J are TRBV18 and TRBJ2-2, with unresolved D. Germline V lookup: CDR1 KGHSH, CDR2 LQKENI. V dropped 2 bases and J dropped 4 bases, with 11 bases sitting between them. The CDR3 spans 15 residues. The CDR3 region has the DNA TGTGCCAGCTCACCAGGCCAGCAGGTCACCGGGGAGCTGTTTTTT. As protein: CASSPGQQVTGELFF.

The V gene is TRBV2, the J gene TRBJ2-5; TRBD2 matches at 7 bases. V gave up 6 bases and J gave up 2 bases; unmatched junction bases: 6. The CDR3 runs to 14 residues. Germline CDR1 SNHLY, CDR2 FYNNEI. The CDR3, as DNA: TGTGCCAGCAGGAGACTAGCCGAGCAAGAGACCCAGTACTTC. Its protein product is CASRRLAEQETQYF.

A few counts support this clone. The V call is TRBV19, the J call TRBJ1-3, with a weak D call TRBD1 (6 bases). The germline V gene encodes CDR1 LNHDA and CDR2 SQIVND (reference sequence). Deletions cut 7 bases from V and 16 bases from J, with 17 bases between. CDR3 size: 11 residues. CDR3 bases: TGTGCCAGTACCTCAGGGGAGAGCCGGTATTTT. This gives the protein CASTSGESRYF.

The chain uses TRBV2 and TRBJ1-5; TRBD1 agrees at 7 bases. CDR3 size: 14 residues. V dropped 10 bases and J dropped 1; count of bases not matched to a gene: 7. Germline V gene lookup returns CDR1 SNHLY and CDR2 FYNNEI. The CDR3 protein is CATNDRESNQPQHF. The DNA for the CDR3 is TGTGCCACCAACGACAGGGAAAGCAATCAGCCCCAGCATTTT.

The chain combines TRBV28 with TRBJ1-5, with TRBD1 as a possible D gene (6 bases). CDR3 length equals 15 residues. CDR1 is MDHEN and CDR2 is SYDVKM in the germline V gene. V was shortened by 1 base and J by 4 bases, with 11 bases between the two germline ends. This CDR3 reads CASSLSGQPNQPQHF. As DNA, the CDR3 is TGTGCCAGCAGTTTATCCGGACAGCCGAATCAGCCCCAGCATTTT.

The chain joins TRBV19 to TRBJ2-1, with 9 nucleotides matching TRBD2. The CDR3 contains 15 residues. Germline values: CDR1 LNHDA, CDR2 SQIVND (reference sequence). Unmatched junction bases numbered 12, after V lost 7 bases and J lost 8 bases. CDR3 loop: CASKVRSGRSDEQFF. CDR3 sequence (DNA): TGTGCCAGTAAGGTGAGGAGCGGGAGGTCGGATGAGCAGTTCTTC.

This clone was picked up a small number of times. The CDR3 here is CASSFGTGVSPLHF. CDR3 in DNA: TGTGCCAGCAGCTTCGGGACAGGGGTTTCACCCCTCCACTTT. The rearrangement joins TRBV11-2 to TRBJ1-6; 10 bases are shared with TRBD1. Germline values: CDR1 SGHAT, CDR2 FQNNGV. The CDR3 consists of 14 residues. V gave up 3 bases and J gave up 9 bases; unmatched junction bases: 2.

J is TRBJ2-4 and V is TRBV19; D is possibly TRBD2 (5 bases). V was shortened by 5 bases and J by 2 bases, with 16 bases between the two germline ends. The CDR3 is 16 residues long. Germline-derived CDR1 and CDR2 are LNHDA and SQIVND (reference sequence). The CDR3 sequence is CASSQTSRSTKNIQYF. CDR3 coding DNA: TGTGCCAGTAGTCAAACTAGTCGGAGTACCAAAAACATTCAGTACTTC.

CDR3 nucleotide sequence: TGTGCCAGCAGTTACGGTATGGCGGGAGGAGTATACGAGCAGTACTTC. Its translation: CASSYGMAGGVYEQYF. The chain has TRBV6-5 and TRBJ2-7, with 8 bases lining up with TRBD2. V was clipped by 2 bases and J by 4 bases; unmatched bases: 10. The CDR3 is made up of 16 amino acids. The germline V gene encodes CDR1 MNHEY and CDR2 SVGAGI.

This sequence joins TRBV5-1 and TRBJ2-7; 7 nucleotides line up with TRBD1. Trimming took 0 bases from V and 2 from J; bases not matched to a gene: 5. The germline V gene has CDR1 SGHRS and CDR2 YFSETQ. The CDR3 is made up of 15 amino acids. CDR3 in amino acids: CASSLASGQPYEQYF. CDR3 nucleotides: TGCGCCAGCAGCTTGGCTTCGGGACAGCCCTACGAGCAGTACTTC.

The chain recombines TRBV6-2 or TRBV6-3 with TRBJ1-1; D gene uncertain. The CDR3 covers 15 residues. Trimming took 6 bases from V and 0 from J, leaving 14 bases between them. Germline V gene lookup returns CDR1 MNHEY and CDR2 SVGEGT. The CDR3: CASSFHPSVNTEAFF. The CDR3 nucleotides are TGTGCCAGCAGCTTTCATCCGTCAGTGAACACTGAAGCTTTCTTT.

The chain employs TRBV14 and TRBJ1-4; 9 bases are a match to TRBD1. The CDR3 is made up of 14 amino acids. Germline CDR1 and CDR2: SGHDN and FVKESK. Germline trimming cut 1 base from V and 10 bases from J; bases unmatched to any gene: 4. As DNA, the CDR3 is TGTGCCAGCAGCCAAGCGACAGGGGGTGGAAAACTGTTTTTT. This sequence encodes CASSQATGGGKLFF. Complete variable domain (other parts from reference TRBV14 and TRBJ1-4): EAGVTQFPSHSVIEKGQTVTLRCDPISGHDNLYWYRRVMGKEIKFLLHFVKESKQDESGMPNNRFLAERTGGTYSTLKVQPAELEDSGVYFCASSQATGGGKLFFGSGTQLSVL.

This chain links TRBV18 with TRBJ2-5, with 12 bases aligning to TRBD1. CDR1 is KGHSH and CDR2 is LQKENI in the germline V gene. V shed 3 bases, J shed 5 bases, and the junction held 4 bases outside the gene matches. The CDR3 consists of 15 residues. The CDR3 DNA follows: TGTGCCAGCTCACCGGGACAGGGGGCATTGGAGACCCAGTACTTC. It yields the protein CASSPGQGALETQYF.

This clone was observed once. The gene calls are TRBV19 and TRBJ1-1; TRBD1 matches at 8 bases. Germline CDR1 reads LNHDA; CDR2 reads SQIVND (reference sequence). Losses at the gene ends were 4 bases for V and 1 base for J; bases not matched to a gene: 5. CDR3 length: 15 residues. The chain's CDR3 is CASSNPGGANTEAFF. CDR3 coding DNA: TGTGCCAGTAGTAATCCAGGGGGCGCGAACACTGAAGCTTTCTTT.

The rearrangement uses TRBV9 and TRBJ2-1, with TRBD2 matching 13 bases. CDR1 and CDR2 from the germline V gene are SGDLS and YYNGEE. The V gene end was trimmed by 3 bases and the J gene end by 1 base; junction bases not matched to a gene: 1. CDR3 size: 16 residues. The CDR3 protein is CASSETSGRSYNEQFF. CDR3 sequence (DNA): TGTGCCAGCAGCGAGACTAGCGGGAGGTCCTACAATGAGCAGTTCTTC.

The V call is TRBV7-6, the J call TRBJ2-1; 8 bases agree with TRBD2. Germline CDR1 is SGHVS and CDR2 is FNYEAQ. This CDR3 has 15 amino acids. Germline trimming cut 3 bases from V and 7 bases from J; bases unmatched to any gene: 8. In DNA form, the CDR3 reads TGTGCCAGCAGCTTCTTAGCGGGATATTTGAATGAGCAGTTCTTC. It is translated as CASSFLAGYLNEQFF.

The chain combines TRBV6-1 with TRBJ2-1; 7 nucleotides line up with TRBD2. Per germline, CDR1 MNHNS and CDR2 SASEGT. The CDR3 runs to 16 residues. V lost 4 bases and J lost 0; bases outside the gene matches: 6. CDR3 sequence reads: CASSASGTLSYNEQFF. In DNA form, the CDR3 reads TGTGCCAGCAGTGCCAGCGGGACCCTCTCCTACAATGAGCAGTTCTTC.

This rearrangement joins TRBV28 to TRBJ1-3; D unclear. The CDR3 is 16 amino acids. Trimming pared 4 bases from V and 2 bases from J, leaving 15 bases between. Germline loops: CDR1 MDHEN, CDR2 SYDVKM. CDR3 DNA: TGTGCCAGCAGTTACACGGCGGCTTGGACTGGAAACACCATATATTTT. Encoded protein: CASSYTAAWTGNTIYF.

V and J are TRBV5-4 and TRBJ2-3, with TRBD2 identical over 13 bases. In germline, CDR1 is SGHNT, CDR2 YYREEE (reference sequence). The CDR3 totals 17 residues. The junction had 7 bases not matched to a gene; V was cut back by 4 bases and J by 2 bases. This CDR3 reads CASSAGLAGPSTDTQYF. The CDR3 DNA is TGTGCCAGCAGCGCGGGACTAGCGGGACCCTCCACAGATACGCAGTATTTT.

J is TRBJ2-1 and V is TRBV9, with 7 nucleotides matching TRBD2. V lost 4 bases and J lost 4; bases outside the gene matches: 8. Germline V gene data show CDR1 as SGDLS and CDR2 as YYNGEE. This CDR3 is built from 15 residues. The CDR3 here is CASSLNLAVYNEQFF. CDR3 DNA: TGTGCCAGCAGCCTAAATCTAGCGGTATACAATGAGCAGTTCTTC.